A single sample gave rise to the 2 T cell receptor beta chains below, sequenced in a study of cytomegalovirus exposure and HLA in healthy donors. 13 Jbeta primers and 60 Vbeta primers were used for the PCR. Clones were sequenced by immunoSEQ multiplex PCR, and TCRdb holds only the in-frame ones, with some missing. The data hold fewer than 250,000 clones, with roughly 87% observed a single time. Specimen: PBMCs. Source of these receptors: a man aged 40-55 years in good health and CMV-seropositive.

The genes are TRBV25-1 and TRBJ2-7; 7 bases are a match to TRBD2. The CDR3 is made up of 14 amino acids. Trimming cost V 7 bases and J 2 bases; bases outside gene matches: 8. Germline lookup yields CDR1 MGHDK and CDR2 SYGVNS. CDR3 sequence (DNA): TGTGCCAGCAATTCCGCGAGCGGGACCTACGAGCAGTACTTC. Protein product: CASNSASGTYEQYF.

The chain recombines TRBV25-1 with TRBJ2-3; D perhaps matches TRBD1 (5 bases). V gave up 2 bases and J gave up 1 base, with 10 bases separating them. The CDR3 is 15 amino acids. Germline loops: CDR1 MGHDK, CDR2 SYGVNS. The CDR3 coding sequence is TGTGCCAGCAGTGAAAGGGTCAGGGGCACAGATACGCAGTATTTT. This sequence encodes CASSERVRGTDTQYF.